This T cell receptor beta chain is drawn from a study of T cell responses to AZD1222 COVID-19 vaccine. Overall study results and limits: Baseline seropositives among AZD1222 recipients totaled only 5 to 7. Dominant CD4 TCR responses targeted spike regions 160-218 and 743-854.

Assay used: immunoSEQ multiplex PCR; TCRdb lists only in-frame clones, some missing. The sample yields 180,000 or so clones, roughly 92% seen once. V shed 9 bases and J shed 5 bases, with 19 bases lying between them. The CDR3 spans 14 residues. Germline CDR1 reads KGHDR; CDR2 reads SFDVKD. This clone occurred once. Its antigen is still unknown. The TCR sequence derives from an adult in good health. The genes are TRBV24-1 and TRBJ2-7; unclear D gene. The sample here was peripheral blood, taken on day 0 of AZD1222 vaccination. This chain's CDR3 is CATRLAAGWDEQYF. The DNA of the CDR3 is TGTGCCACCCGACTTGCGGCCGGATGGGACGAGCAGTACTTC.